These T cell receptor beta chains were read from a single sample in a study of cytomegalovirus exposure and HLA in healthy donors. This table comes from immunoSEQ multiplex PCR, and its TCRdb copy is limited to in-frame clones, with some not included. The sample gives more than 150,000 clones, 65% to 85% of which show up once; approximately 5.4% is in the top ten. The sequenced sample consisted of PBMCs. The origin of the receptors is a woman aged 25 to 39 in good health and CMV-seropositive. Both conserved end residues are part of each CDR3. D genes are given only for firm matches. Size tells how often a clone was seen (once, few, many) or the class of an expanded clone, and some rows leave it out.

NA TRBJ2-6 TRBD1 TRBV27 CASSPGTGYSFSGANVLTF TGTGCCAGCAGCCCCGGGACAGGGTATTCTTTTTCTGGGGCCAACGTCCTGACTTTC
NA TRBJ1-4 TRBD1 TRBV7-9 CASSLAGGNEKLFF TGTGCCAGCAGCTTAGCAGGGGGCAATGAAAAACTGTTTTTT
few TRBJ2-7 NA TRBV29-1 CSVRAGTFSSYEQYF TGCAGCGTAAGAGCCGGGACTTTTAGCTCCTACGAGCAGTACTTC
NA TRBJ2-7 TRBD1 TRBV29-1 CSVEGTGIPYEQYF TGCAGCGTTGAGGGGACAGGGATCCCCTACGAGCAGTACTTC
NA TRBJ1-2 NA TRBV4-1 CASSQDYPGSNYGYTF TGCGCCAGCAGCCAAGATTACCCAGGGTCAAACTATGGCTACACCTTC
NA TRBJ2-3 TRBD2 TRBV2 CASRSSGGPGDTQYF TGTGCCAGCAGATCCAGCGGGGGGCCCGGAGATACGCAGTATTTT
once TRBJ1-5 NA TRBV7-8 CASSFVVGVNQPQHF TGTGCCAGCAGCTTCGTCGTCGGTGTCAATCAGCCCCAGCATTTT
NA TRBJ1-4 NA TRBV2 CASRSGGGHEKLFF TGTGCCAGCAGAAGTGGGGGGGGCCACGAAAAACTGTTTTTT
NA TRBJ2-5 NA TRBV7-8 CASSLGALAREETQYF TGTGCCAGCAGCTTAGGGGCTCTAGCGCGGGAAGAGACCCAGTACTTC
NA TRBJ2-7 NA TRBV7-8 CASSRDSGEQYF TGTGCCAGCAGCCGAGACTCGGGCGAGCAGTACTTC
NA TRBJ2-7 TRBD2 TRBV5-1 CASSLVVAGANPYEQYF TGCGCCAGCAGCTTGGTGGTAGCGGGAGCGAATCCTTACGAGCAGTACTTC
NA TRBJ2-4 NA TRBV11-2 CASSSPFPDLAKNIQYF TGTGCCAGCAGCTCGCCCTTTCCCGACTTAGCCAAAAACATTCAGTACTTC
NA TRBJ2-3 TRBD1 TRBV9 CASSVDHTGGVVDTQYF TGTGCCAGCAGCGTAGACCATACAGGGGGTGTTGTGGATACGCAGTATTTT
NA TRBJ2-5 TRBD1 TRBV5-4 CASSARDRGQETQYF TGTGCCAGCAGCGCCCGGGACAGGGGTCAAGAGACCCAGTACTTC
once TRBJ2-7 NA TRBV6-6 CASSPRQPPYEQYF TGTGCCAGCAGTCCTCGACAGCCACCCTACGAGCAGTACTTC
NA TRBJ1-4 NA TRBV6-6 CASTYIEGTNEKLFF TGTGCCAGCACCTACATCGAGGGCACTAATGAAAAACTGTTTTTT
NA TRBJ2-1 NA TRBV13 CASSLSPPPSGDEQFF TGTGCCAGCAGCTTATCACCCCCTCCATCAGGCGATGAGCAGTTCTTC
NA TRBJ2-5 TRBD1 TRBV7-8 CASSVAGTGQETQYF TGTGCCAGCAGCGTAGCCGGGACAGGCCAAGAGACCCAGTACTTC
NA TRBJ1-2 NA TRBV6-5 CASTRQLGFYGYTF TGTGCCAGCACCCGACAGCTGGGGTTCTATGGCTACACCTTC
NA TRBJ1-2 TRBD1 TRBV13 CASSFQGTGANYGYTF TGTGCCAGCAGCTTCCAAGGGACAGGTGCTAACTATGGCTACACCTTC
few TRBJ2-1 NA TRBV10-1 CASSGNPYNEQFF TGCGCCAGCTCGGGGAATCCCTACAATGAGCAGTTCTTC
NA TRBJ2-3 NA TRBV25-1 CASGPYTASDTQYF TGTGCCAGCGGCCCCTACACAGCCTCCGATACGCAGTATTTT
NA TRBJ1-1 NA TRBV2 CARQANTEAFF TGTGCCAGGCAGGCGAACACTGAAGCTTTCTTT
few TRBJ1-3 NA TRBV10-3 CAIALSSGNTIYF TGTGCCATAGCTTTGAGCTCTGGAAACACCATATATTTT
NA TRBJ1-1 TRBD1 TRBV4-2 CASSKLRTGVVYPEAFF TGTGCCAGCAGCAAACTCCGGACAGGGGTGGTCTACCCTGAAGCTTTCTTT
NA TRBJ2-3 TRBD2 TRBV7-9 CASSLAAGGPTDTQYF TGTGCCAGCAGCTTAGCAGCGGGGGGTCCCACAGATACGCAGTATTTT
NA TRBJ2-7 NA TRBV5-1 CASSLQPSVEGSYEQYF TGCGCCAGCAGCTTGCAACCCTCGGTAGAGGGCTCCTACGAGCAGTACTTC
NA TRBJ1-1 TRBD1 TRBV5-4 CASSPIQGRTEAFF TGTGCCAGCAGCCCAATACAGGGGAGAACTGAAGCTTTCTTT
NA TRBJ2-1 NA TRBV7-2 CATPNGSLREQFF TGTGCCACCCCCAACGGTTCCTTGCGTGAGCAGTTCTTC
NA TRBJ2-7 TRBD1 TRBV5-5 CASSGHRGDEQYF TGTGCCAGCAGCGGTCACAGGGGAGACGAGCAGTACTTC
NA TRBJ1-1 NA TRBV19 CASSIGRANTEAFF TGTGCCAGTAGTATCGGCAGGGCGAACACTGAAGCTTTCTTT
NA TRBJ1-3 NA TRBV2 CASEEGWSGNTIYF TGTGCCAGCGAGGAGGGGTGGTCTGGAAACACCATATATTTT
NA TRBJ2-2 NA TRBV6-5 CASSYREDTGELFF TGTGCCAGCAGTTACAGGGAGGACACCGGGGAGCTGTTTTTT
NA TRBJ2-1 TRBD2 TRBV9 CASSVFQGSGSFWGEQFF TGTGCCAGCAGCGTGTTTCAAGGGAGCGGGAGTTTTTGGGGTGAGCAGTTCTTC
NA TRBJ2-7 NA TRBV5-5 CASSLGRYEQYF TGTGCCAGCAGCCTAGGGAGATACGAGCAGTACTTC
few TRBJ2-2 NA TRBV18 CASSPPARQIDTGELFF TGTGCCAGCTCACCACCGGCGAGACAGATTGACACCGGGGAGCTGTTTTTT
NA TRBJ1-2 NA TRBV5-1 CASSLDGRSYYGYTF TGCGCCAGCAGCTTGGACGGAAGGAGCTACTATGGCTACACCTTC
NA TRBJ2-3 NA TRBV5-4 CASSRDRRVDTQYF TGTGCCAGCAGCCGCGACCGCCGGGTAGATACGCAGTATTTT
NA TRBJ2-1 NA TRBV9 CASSVTSSSYNEQFF TGTGCCAGCAGCGTCACGTCGAGCTCCTACAATGAGCAGTTCTTC
NA TRBJ2-2 NA TRBV15 CATSRQGRTGELFF TGTGCCACCAGCAGACAGGGCAGGACCGGGGAGCTGTTTTTT
NA TRBJ1-4 TRBD1 TRBV14 CASSRDRLKLFF TGTGCCAGCAGCAGGGACAGACTAAAACTGTTTTTT
NA TRBJ1-5 NA TRBV7-5 CARRSSGGRGNQPQHF TGTGCCAGAAGATCCTCAGGGGGCAGGGGCAATCAGCCCCAGCATTTT
NA TRBJ1-2 TRBD1 TRBV7-8 CASSLRQGWAPYGYTF TGTGCCAGCAGCTTACGACAGGGTTGGGCCCCCTATGGCTACACCTTC
NA TRBJ2-1 NA TRBV28 CASSSTGWSYNEQFF TGTGCCAGCTCAAGCACAGGGTGGTCCTACAATGAGCAGTTCTTC
NA TRBJ2-7 TRBD1 TRBV7-2 CASSLRQGAYEQYF TGTGCCAGCAGCTTAAGACAGGGTGCCTACGAGCAGTACTTC
NA TRBJ2-1 NA TRBV2 CASSLTTGQNNEQFF TGTGCCAGCAGTTTAACAACAGGGCAAAACAATGAGCAGTTCTTC
NA TRBJ2-2 TRBD2 TRBV28 CASSFGGVAGGPTGELFF TGTGCCAGCAGTTTTGGTGGTGTGGCGGGAGGGCCCACCGGGGAGCTGTTTTTT
NA TRBJ1-1 NA TRBV27 CASSLYPGPNTEAFF TGTGCCAGCAGTTTATATCCAGGGCCGAACACTGAAGCTTTCTTT
NA TRBJ2-1 NA TRBV2 CASLWGGHNEQFF TGTGCCAGCCTATGGGGGGGCCACAATGAGCAGTTCTTC